This T cell receptor (beta chain) is drawn from a study of shared clonotypes between healthy human individuals. In replicate PCRs of sorted subsets, approximately 210 ng DNA, about 30,000 T cell genomes, was used. Original handling: Filtering differed, since immunoSEQ gave only junction sequences and no quality scores. Sequencing used immunoSEQ multiplex PCR; TCRdb keeps in-frame clones, though not all of them. The V and J calls and the clone size are those of that table, but D and trimming were determined from the DNA. There are about 690,000 clones in the sample; about 90% occur only once, and 34% lies in the top ten. Study-level points and caveats: Estimated richness was generally greater in naive than memory subsets.

Note on this clone: Its antigen is not known.

The CDR3 contains 15 residues. Deletions cut 2 bases from V and 3 bases from J, with 17 bases between. Germline V gene data show CDR1 as GTSNPN and CDR2 as SVGIG (reference sequence). The J gene is TRBJ2-7, the V gene TRBV30; D unclear. This sequence originates from a man between 18 and 29 years old in good health. Some clones in this sample may be carry-over from other donors' samples. The sequencing input was memory CD8+ T cells from PBMCs. Indicated subset: CD45RO+ cells pooled with CCR7-negative TemRA cells. CDR3 nucleotides: TGTGCCTGGAGTTTTGGGCTTGTAAATCTCTACGAGCAGTACTTC. This codes for CAWSFGLVNLYEQYF.